The text below deals with one T cell receptor beta chain. The antigen is undetermined. For the second PCR, which ran for roughly 6 to 12 cycles, a sample-barcoded 5' primer and a J-beta primer mix were used. Each single sample gave us at least 2.5 million CDR3-containing paired-end reads. TCRdb reprocessed the 5' RACE reads via MiXCR and lists one record per CDR3 protein. The sample contains some 1.4 million distinct CDR3 sequences, approximately 38% of which appear only once. This sample was taken from a study of blood T cells in healthy people across ages. Germline values: CDR1 SGHRS, CDR2 YFSETQ. With V trimmed by 4 bases and J by 1 base, 8 bases remained unmatched. This CDR3 has 16 residues. Study outcomes and limitations: Measured against age, TCR beta diversity per million T cells decreased in a roughly linear manner. Because sorting was not performed, PBMCs prevented conclusive naive versus antigen-experienced comparison.

This TCR was recovered from a young woman in good health. Sequenced input: blood. The chain couples TRBV5-1 to TRBJ2-3; 8 bases are a match to TRBD2. The CDR3, as DNA: TGCGCCAGCAGCAGAATTAGCGGGACCGGCACAGATACGCAGTATTTT. Translating it yields CASSRISGTGTDTQYF.